This TCR beta chain was recorded in a study of shared clonotypes between healthy human individuals. The method was immunoSEQ multiplex PCR; TCRdb's version includes in-frame clones alone and lacks a portion of them. The sample consists of some 2,400,000 clones, under 97% of them appearing once. CD45RA-negative memory and CD45RA+ naive subsets were split from the CD4+ cells. Whole-study findings and limits: Some naive CD4 clonotypes, roughly 4.7%, turned up in common across a handful of donors. Estimated richness values were generally larger in naive subsets than in memory subsets.

As regards this clone: Its antigen is unidentified.

This CDR3 is built from 13 residues. Per germline, CDR1 SGHTA and CDR2 FQGNSA. V gave up 5 bases and J gave up 11 bases; unmatched junction bases: 11. Sequenced sample: naive CD4+ T cells sorted from blood. Subset in this sample: CD45RA+ positively selected. The genes are TRBV7-2 and TRBJ1-1, with 7 positions matching TRBD1. The TCR comes from a young man in good health. The CDR3 coding sequence is TGTGCCAGCAGCCTCGAGGGACAGAGAGAGGCTTTCTTT. This encodes CASSLEGQREAFF.